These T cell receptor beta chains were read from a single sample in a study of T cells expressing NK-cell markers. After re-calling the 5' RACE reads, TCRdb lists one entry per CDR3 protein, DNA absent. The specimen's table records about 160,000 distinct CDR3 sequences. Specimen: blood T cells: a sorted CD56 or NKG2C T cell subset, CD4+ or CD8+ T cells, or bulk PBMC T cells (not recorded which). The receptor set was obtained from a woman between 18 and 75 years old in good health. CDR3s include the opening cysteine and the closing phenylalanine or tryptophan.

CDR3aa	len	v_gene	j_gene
CASSLALTQASHGYTF	16	TRBV5-1	TRBJ1-2
CASSPPRGPLNTEAFF	16	TRBV18	TRBJ1-1
CASSRRLAGAVETQYF	16	TRBV3-1	TRBJ2-5
CASSKGDPSYEQYF	14	TRBV21-1	TRBJ2-7
CASSQDRGAGKETQYF	16	TRBV4-2	TRBJ2-5
CASSSWGAGVYEQYF	15	TRBV12-3/TRBV12-4	TRBJ2-7
CASSLGFPPGDTQYF	15	TRBV27	TRBJ2-3
CAKQTSGLGEQYF	13	TRBV2	TRBJ2-7
CASSGGTSGHLYEQYF	16	TRBV4-1	TRBJ2-7
CASSYGTLYGADTQYF	16	TRBV12-3/TRBV12-4	TRBJ2-3
CAWSGLSKNIQYF	13	TRBV30	TRBJ2-4
CASSLGRINSPLHF	14	TRBV5-6	TRBJ1-6
CASSLKPDRDYGYTF	15	TRBV7-3	TRBJ1-2
CASSHGAGELFF	12	TRBV3-1	TRBJ2-2
CASSQVGSGDTQYF	14	TRBV4-1	TRBJ2-3
CASSTWDSTDTQYF	14	TRBV7-2	TRBJ2-3